A selection of T cell receptor beta chains follows, all from one sample in a study of blood T cell repertoires in COVID-19. Clones were sequenced by immunoSEQ multiplex PCR, and TCRdb holds only the in-frame ones, with some missing. The data hold about 140,000 clones, with 80% to 90% observed a single time. Source material: peripheral blood. The receptors were gathered from a man aged 55-75 years with active or convalescent COVID-19. Both conserved end residues are part of each CDR3. The D gene is left open where the match is weak. Expanded clones are given a class, and other clones once, few, many or no size at all.

clone size	D gene	J gene	V gene	CDR3 DNA	CDR3 protein
-	-	TRBJ1-6	TRBV27	TGTGCCAGCAGTTGGGACATTCGGAATTCACCCCTCCACTTT	CASSWDIRNSPLHF
-	-	TRBJ2-2	TRBV6-5	TGTGCCAGCAGCCGACAGGGGAGGGTCACCGGGGAGCTGTTTTTT	CASSRQGRVTGELFF
-	TRBD2	TRBJ2-2	TRBV24-1	TGTGCCACCGGTGTAGCGGGAGCCGGGGAGCTGTTTTTT	CATGVAGAGELFF
-	TRBD2	TRBJ2-5	TRBV7-6	TGTGCCAGCAGCTTAGTAGCGGGAGGGCGGTCAGAGACCCAGTACTTC	CASSLVAGGRSETQYF
-	-	TRBJ2-1	TRBV19	TGTGCCAGTAGTATCAAATCCACCGGGACACTATACAATGAGCAGTTCTTC	CASSIKSTGTLYNEQFF
-	-	TRBJ2-7	TRBV9	TGTGCCAGCAGCGTAGGCCTAGAAGAGGGCGAGCAGTACTTC	CASSVGLEEGEQYF
-	-	TRBJ1-4	TRBV6-5	TGTGCCAGCAGCCGGACAGAGATTAATGAAAAACTGTTTTTT	CASSRTEINEKLFF
once	TRBD1	TRBJ2-5	TRBV28	TGTGCCAGCAGGCCACCCACAGGGGGCCAAGAGACCCAGTACTTC	CASRPPTGGQETQYF
-	-	TRBJ1-2	TRBV10-3	TGTGCCATCACACCGGGCCTACAGGGCAGTCGCGATGGCTACACCTTC	CAITPGLQGSRDGYTF
-	TRBD1	TRBJ1-4	TRBV2	TGTGCCAGCAGTCACAGGGGGGCTAATGAAAAACTGTTTTTT	CASSHRGANEKLFF
-	-	TRBJ2-7	TRBV5-1	TGCGCCAGCAGCTTCCGGGGGGCCTCCTACGAGCAGTACTTC	CASSFRGASYEQYF
-	-	TRBJ2-3	TRBV7-9	TGTGCCAGCAGCTTACAGGGTTCTGTTACAGATACGCAGTATTTT	CASSLQGSVTDTQYF
-	TRBD1	TRBJ1-1	TRBV5-4	TGTGCCAGTAACCCCCGGGCGACAGGGGAGAACACTGAAGCTTTCTTT	CASNPRATGENTEAFF
-	TRBD1	TRBJ2-5	TRBV6-2/TRBV6-3	TGTGCCAGCAGTTACCCGGGACAGGGGTTGGCCAGAGAGACCCAGTACTTC	CASSYPGQGLARETQYF
-	TRBD1	TRBJ1-1	TRBV6-1	TGTGCCAGCAGTGGGGGACAGGGGCTAGCATTTTACCTGAACACTGAAGCTTTCTTT	CASSGGQGLAFYLNTEAFF
-	TRBD1	TRBJ1-5	TRBV7-8	TGTGCCAGCAGCGTGGGACAGGGGAATCAGCCCCAGCATTTT	CASSVGQGNQPQHF
-	-	TRBJ1-1	TRBV2	TGTGCCAGCAGTGAGGCTAGGAACACTGAAGCTTTCTTT	CASSEARNTEAFF
-	-	TRBJ1-5	TRBV19	TGTGCCAGTAGTATAAGAGGAAGGGGAACCAATCAGCCCCAGCATTTT	CASSIRGRGTNQPQHF
-	TRBD2	TRBJ2-7	TRBV6-5	TGTGCCACAGGCCTTTATGGGGGGGACTACGAGCAGTACTTC	CATGLYGGDYEQYF
once	-	TRBJ1-1	TRBV6-1	TGTGCCAGCAGTGACCCTCTCACTGGTCTCATGAACACTGAAGCTTTCTTT	CASSDPLTGLMNTEAFF
-	TRBD2	TRBJ2-1	TRBV5-1	TGCGCCAGCAGCTTGGGACTAGCGGGAGGTCAGTACAATGAGCAGTTCTTC	CASSLGLAGGQYNEQFF
-	-	TRBJ1-4	TRBV10-2	TGCGCCAGCAGTGAGACTACAGGAGCCTCTGAAAAACTGTTTTTT	CASSETTGASEKLFF
-	TRBD2	TRBJ2-3	TRBV2	TGTGCCAGCAGCGGGACTAGCGGCTTTGTCACAGATACGCAGTATTTT	CASSGTSGFVTDTQYF
few	-	TRBJ1-2	TRBV7-9	TGTGCCAGCAGCTTAGGCGGTGGCTACACCTTC	CASSLGGGYTF
-	-	TRBJ2-5	TRBV6-5	TGTGCCAGCAGTTACCCAGGGACTGGAAAAGAGACCCAGTACTTC	CASSYPGTGKETQYF
-	-	TRBJ1-2	TRBV3-1/TRBV3-2	TGTGCCAGCAGCCAAGAGACAAGGGGACTATATGGCTACACCTTC	CASSQETRGLYGYTF
-	-	TRBJ2-6	TRBV7-2	TGTGCCAGCGGGGGGACTGGGGCCAACGTCCTGACTTTC	CASGGTGANVLTF
-	-	TRBJ1-1	TRBV28	TGTGCCAGCAGCAGGGAGGGGAACACTGAAGCTTTCTTT	CASSREGNTEAFF
-	-	TRBJ1-1	TRBV11-2	TGTGCCAGCAGCTCCGGGATCCAGAACACTGAAGCTTTCTTT	CASSSGIQNTEAFF
-	TRBD1	TRBJ1-3	TRBV5-1	TGCGCCAGCAGCTTGGGGACAGGGCTAACGTTTAACACCATATATTTT	CASSLGTGLTFNTIYF
-	-	TRBJ1-2	TRBV7-9	TGTGCCAGCAGCCCAATGTCTAACTATGGCTACACCTTC	CASSPMSNYGYTF
-	-	TRBJ2-7	TRBV5-1	TGCGCCAGCCCTCTCCTAGTCCCTAGAGTGGCGCCGAGCTACGAGCAGTACTTC	CASPLLVPRVAPSYEQYF
few	-	TRBJ2-2	TRBV21-1	TGTGCCAGCAGCAAGCACCCCGGGACAGGGATCAACACCGGGGAGCTGTTTTTT	CASSKHPGTGINTGELFF
-	-	TRBJ1-2	TRBV6-6	TGTGCCAGCAGTTACTCCGGAAGGAGGGGAGAAGATGGCTACACCTTC	CASSYSGRRGEDGYTF
-	TRBD1	TRBJ2-3	TRBV2	TGTGCCAGTGAAGGACAGGGCCTCAGCACAGATACGCAGTATTTT	CASEGQGLSTDTQYF
-	-	TRBJ1-2	TRBV6-1	TGTGCCAGCAGTGAAGCCGGCCCTCCCGGGAACTTCTTC	CASSEAGPPGNFF
once	TRBD1	TRBJ2-6	TRBV30	TGTGCCTCGACAGGGTCCGGGGCCAACGTCCTGACTTTC	CASTGSGANVLTF
-	-	TRBJ2-7	TRBV28	TGTGCCAGCGGACAGTACGAGCAGTACTTC	CASGQYEQYF
-	TRBD2	TRBJ2-7	TRBV10-3	TGTGCCATCAGTGAGTCGGTGGGGGGACTAAAGTCCTACGAGCAGTACTTC	CAISESVGGLKSYEQYF
-	-	TRBJ2-3	TRBV5-6	TGTGCCAGCAGCGACCGTGGACGCGGGAATCGGGATACGCAGTATTTT	CASSDRGRGNRDTQYF
-	TRBD2	TRBJ2-5	TRBV4-3	TGCGCCAGCAGCCAAGCCAGGGGCGGGGGGGAGACCCAGTACTTC	CASSQARGGGETQYF
-	-	TRBJ2-1	TRBV11-2	TGTGCCAGCAGCTTAGATCGGCAGGGCTACAATGAGCAGTTCTTC	CASSLDRQGYNEQFF
once	TRBD2	TRBJ2-1	TRBV19	TGTGCCAGTAGTGTCGGACTAGCGGGTCTTGGTGAGCAGTTCTTC	CASSVGLAGLGEQFF
-	-	TRBJ2-5	TRBV6-5	TGTGCCAGCAGTTACCGAGCCTGGGGGCGGGAAGAGACCCAGTACTTC	CASSYRAWGREETQYF
-	TRBD1	TRBJ2-3	TRBV7-9	TGTGCCAGCAGCTTACCGGGACAGGGTGTTGGTACGCAGTATTTT	CASSLPGQGVGTQYF
-	-	TRBJ1-5	TRBV6-5	TGTGCCAGCAGTTACTCGAGCGATCAGCCCCAGCATTTT	CASSYSSDQPQHF
once	TRBD2	TRBJ2-2	TRBV28	TGTGCCAGCAGTTTACTAGCGGGAGAGGATACCGGGGAGCTGTTTTTT	CASSLLAGEDTGELFF
-	TRBD2	TRBJ2-7	TRBV4-3	TGCGCCAGCAGCCAAGATCTTTCCTCGACTAGCGGGAGCCCCGAGCAGTACTTC	CASSQDLSSTSGSPEQYF
-	-	TRBJ1-1	TRBV6-5	TGTGCCAGCGGGTCTGGACACCCCTCGAACACTGAAGCTTTCTTT	CASGSGHPSNTEAFF
few	-	TRBJ1-3	TRBV7-9	TGTGCCAGCAGCTTATTACAGGAGATAGTAGGAAACACCATATATTTT	CASSLLQEIVGNTIYF
-	-	TRBJ2-4	TRBV2	TGTGCCAGCAGTGAAGGGACGGGGTCCAAAAACATTCAGTACTTC	CASSEGTGSKNIQYF
-	TRBD2	TRBJ2-7	TRBV6-5	TGTGCCAGCAGTTACTTGGGTAGCGGGAACTACGAGCAGTACTTC	CASSYLGSGNYEQYF
-	TRBD1	TRBJ1-4	TRBV6-5	TGTGCCAGCACTGGCAGGGGGCCTAATGAAAAACTGTTTTTT	CASTGRGPNEKLFF
once	-	TRBJ2-7	TRBV29-1	TGCAGCGTCCAAGGAGGTTACGAGCAGTACTTC	CSVQGGYEQYF
-	TRBD2	TRBJ2-1	TRBV28	TGTGCCAGCAGTTTACAACTAGCGGGAGTATCAGGGCAGTTCTTC	CASSLQLAGVSGQFF
-	-	TRBJ2-7	TRBV7-9	TGTGCCAGCAGCTTAGGGGCAGTCTCCTACGAGCAGTACTTC	CASSLGAVSYEQYF
once	TRBD1	TRBJ1-4	TRBV11-2	TGTGCCAGCAGTCAGGGGGCTCGGGAAAAACTGTTTTTT	CASSQGAREKLFF
-	-	TRBJ2-3	TRBV6-5	TGTGCCAGCAGGCCAAGTGGGGGGAGCACAGATACGCAGTATTTT	CASRPSGGSTDTQYF
-	TRBD1	TRBJ2-1	TRBV9	TGTGCCAGCAGCGGACAGGGTACCGTGTACAATGAGCAGTTCTTC	CASSGQGTVYNEQFF
-	-	TRBJ2-7	TRBV28	TGTGCCAGCACCCTCGGTGGGAGCGTCTACGAGCAGTACTTC	CASTLGGSVYEQYF